The rows below give T cell receptor beta chains drawn from one sample of a study of spatial heterogeneity in lung cancer. TCRdb ran MiXCR on the 5' RACE reads and lists one entry per CDR3 protein. Of about 60,000 distinct CDR3 sequences in the sample, 8% to 9% were seen once. Sequencing used PBMCs, obtained at surgery. The receptors were gathered from a female donor with early-stage non-small cell lung cancer. The CDR3 runs from the conserved cysteine through the conserved F or W. Fields, in order: J gene, clone size, D gene, V gene, CDR3 DNA, CDR3 protein. A D gene is named only where the DNA matches it firmly. Clone size is shown for a subset of rows, as once, few, many or a class of expanded clone.

J gene: TRBJ2-2
clone size: NA
D gene: NA
V gene: TRBV20-1
CDR3 DNA: TGCAGTGCTAGAGCCAGGGAGAGCACCGGGGAGCTGTTTTTT
CDR3 protein: CSARARESTGELFF

J gene: TRBJ1-1
clone size: few
D gene: TRBD1
V gene: TRBV12-3/TRBV12-4
CDR3 DNA: TGTGCCAGCAGTCCCCAGGGGGCCAGGACTGAAGCTTTCTTT
CDR3 protein: CASSPQGARTEAFF

J gene: TRBJ1-2
clone size: NA
D gene: TRBD1
V gene: TRBV6-5
CDR3 DNA: TGTGCCAGCAGAAAGACAGGGGGAGACTATGGCTACACCTTC
CDR3 protein: CASRKTGGDYGYTF

J gene: TRBJ1-3
clone size: few
D gene: TRBD1
V gene: TRBV10-3
CDR3 DNA: TGTGCCATCAGCCCGGGACAGAGTGGAAACACCATATATTTT
CDR3 protein: CAISPGQSGNTIYF

J gene: TRBJ2-6
clone size: NA
D gene: NA
V gene: TRBV28
CDR3 DNA: TGTGCCAGCAGACAATCCGGGCCGGGTAACGTCCTGACTTTC
CDR3 protein: CASRQSGPGNVLTF

J gene: TRBJ1-5
clone size: NA
D gene: NA
V gene: TRBV2
CDR3 DNA: TGTGCCAGCAGTGACGGAGGGTATAGCAATCAGCCCCAGCATTTT
CDR3 protein: CASSDGGYSNQPQHF

J gene: TRBJ2-5
clone size: many
D gene: TRBD1
V gene: TRBV5-1
CDR3 DNA: TGCGCCAGCAGCTCCGGGACAGGGCTTCAAGAGACCCAGTACTTC
CDR3 protein: CASSSGTGLQETQYF

J gene: TRBJ2-5
clone size: NA
D gene: TRBD1
V gene: TRBV6-1
CDR3 DNA: TGTGCCAGCTTCGACAGGGCCCACCAAGAGACCCAGTACTTC
CDR3 protein: CASFDRAHQETQYF

J gene: TRBJ2-3
clone size: NA
D gene: NA
V gene: TRBV4-2
CDR3 DNA: TGTGCCAGCAGCCAAGGTGGGGGCGTGGATACGCAGTATTTT
CDR3 protein: CASSQGGGVDTQYF

J gene: TRBJ1-4
clone size: many
D gene: NA
V gene: TRBV28
CDR3 DNA: TGTGCCAGCAGTTCGGGAGGTTCGGCTAATGAAAAACTGTTTTTT
CDR3 protein: CASSSGGSANEKLFF

J gene: TRBJ2-1
clone size: many
D gene: TRBD2
V gene: TRBV28
CDR3 DNA: TGTGCCAGCAAAGCTAGCGGGAGGTCTCCCACCTACAATGAGCAGTTCTTC
CDR3 protein: CASKASGRSPTYNEQFF

J gene: TRBJ2-1
clone size: many
D gene: TRBD2
V gene: TRBV2
CDR3 DNA: TGTGCCAGCAGTTCCCGACTAGCGGGGGACAATGAGCAGTTCTTC
CDR3 protein: CASSSRLAGDNEQFF

J gene: TRBJ2-3
clone size: few
D gene: TRBD2
V gene: TRBV19
CDR3 DNA: TGTGCCAGTAGTATTCGGGGACTAGCGGGGGTCGTTCAATTAGGAGATACGCAGTATTTT
CDR3 protein: CASSIRGLAGVVQLGDTQYF

J gene: TRBJ2-2
clone size: many
D gene: NA
V gene: TRBV5-1
CDR3 DNA: TGCGCCAGCAGCTTGGCCACCGATAGCGGGGAGCTGTTTTTT
CDR3 protein: CASSLATDSGELFF

J gene: TRBJ2-3
clone size: many
D gene: NA
V gene: TRBV15
CDR3 DNA: TGTGCCACCAGCGGGCCCCCCCTAACAGATACGCAGTATTTT
CDR3 protein: CATSGPPLTDTQYF

J gene: TRBJ2-6
clone size: many
D gene: TRBD1
V gene: TRBV28
CDR3 DNA: TGTGCCAGCAGTCCTCCGGACAGGGAAGGCAACGTCCTGACTTTC
CDR3 protein: CASSPPDREGNVLTF

J gene: TRBJ2-2
clone size: few
D gene: NA
V gene: TRBV20-1
CDR3 DNA: TGCAGTGCTAGAGATCCCCGGGGAGGGAACACCGGGGAGCTGTTTTTT
CDR3 protein: CSARDPRGGNTGELFF

J gene: TRBJ1-5
clone size: few
D gene: NA
V gene: TRBV28
CDR3 DNA: TGTGCCAGCAGTTTGGTGACAGGCCGCAATCAGCCCCAGCATTTT
CDR3 protein: CASSLVTGRNQPQHF

J gene: TRBJ2-6
clone size: many
D gene: TRBD1
V gene: TRBV5-1
CDR3 DNA: TGCGCCAGCAGCTTGAATGCAGGGGGCCCTGGGGCCAACGTCCTGACTTTC
CDR3 protein: CASSLNAGGPGANVLTF

J gene: TRBJ1-2
clone size: many
D gene: TRBD1
V gene: TRBV28
CDR3 DNA: TGTGCCAGCAGCCCCGGGACAGGGGAGAGCTACACCTTC
CDR3 protein: CASSPGTGESYTF

J gene: TRBJ1-1
clone size: NA
D gene: NA
V gene: TRBV30
CDR3 DNA: TGTGCCTGGAGTCGTATCGCCTTCACTGAAGCTTTCTTT
CDR3 protein: CAWSRIAFTEAFF

J gene: TRBJ2-5
clone size: NA
D gene: TRBD2
V gene: TRBV4-2
CDR3 DNA: TGTGCCAGCAGCCTACGTCTAGCGGGGGACCAGGGGACCCAGTACTTC
CDR3 protein: CASSLRLAGDQGTQYF

J gene: TRBJ2-7
clone size: few
D gene: NA
V gene: TRBV29-1
CDR3 DNA: TGCAGCGGTAGGCGGGGGACAGCCACCAACGAGCAGTACTTC
CDR3 protein: CSGRRGTATNEQYF

J gene: TRBJ2-2
clone size: few
D gene: NA
V gene: TRBV7-2
CDR3 DNA: TGTGCCAGCAGCGTCAGGGGTGGAGAATACGGGGAGCTGTTTTTT
CDR3 protein: CASSVRGGEYGELFF

J gene: TRBJ1-1
clone size: NA
D gene: NA
V gene: TRBV27
CDR3 DNA: TGTGCCAGCAGTCCCCCCTCGAACCCGGGCACTGAAGCTTTCTTT
CDR3 protein: CASSPPSNPGTEAFF

J gene: TRBJ2-5
clone size: NA
D gene: NA
V gene: TRBV3-1
CDR3 DNA: TGTGCCAGCAGCCAAGACTCGGGGAGACAGACCCAGTACTTC
CDR3 protein: CASSQDSGRQTQYF

J gene: TRBJ2-7
clone size: many
D gene: TRBD2
V gene: TRBV13
CDR3 DNA: TGTGCCAGCAGCCCGACTAGCGAGGGCTACGAGCAGTACTTC
CDR3 protein: CASSPTSEGYEQYF

J gene: TRBJ1-3
clone size: many
D gene: NA
V gene: TRBV20-1
CDR3 DNA: TGCAGTGCTAGCCCGACGGGCTCTGGAAACACCATATATTTT
CDR3 protein: CSASPTGSGNTIYF

J gene: TRBJ1-1
clone size: NA
D gene: NA
V gene: TRBV15
CDR3 DNA: TGTGCCACCAGCAGGTTGACAGCGACTGAAGCTTTCTTT
CDR3 protein: CATSRLTATEAFF

J gene: TRBJ2-5
clone size: few
D gene: TRBD2
V gene: TRBV12-3/TRBV12-4
CDR3 DNA: TGTGCCAGCAGCCAGGGGGTGCTAGCGGGAGGTCAAGAGACCCAGTACTTC
CDR3 protein: CASSQGVLAGGQETQYF

J gene: TRBJ1-4
clone size: many
D gene: TRBD1
V gene: TRBV27
CDR3 DNA: TGTGCCAGCAGTCTGGGGGAGACAGGGCCGGAGGAAAAACTGTTTTTT
CDR3 protein: CASSLGETGPEEKLFF

J gene: TRBJ1-5
clone size: NA
D gene: NA
V gene: TRBV20-1
CDR3 DNA: TGCAGTGCTAGAGTTTCGGGGGATCAGCCCCAGCATTTT
CDR3 protein: CSARVSGDQPQHF

J gene: TRBJ1-1
clone size: NA
D gene: NA
V gene: TRBV18
CDR3 DNA: TGTGCCAGCTCACCAGAAATCAGGGAGACAACTGAAGCTTTCTTT
CDR3 protein: CASSPEIRETTEAFF

J gene: TRBJ2-3
clone size: NA
D gene: NA
V gene: TRBV27
CDR3 DNA: TGTGCCAGCAGTCCGACGGGACGGTATACGCAGTATTTT
CDR3 protein: CASSPTGRYTQYF

J gene: TRBJ2-5
clone size: NA
D gene: NA
V gene: TRBV12-3/TRBV12-4
CDR3 DNA: TGTGCCAGCAGTCTCCTTCGGCCCCAAGAGACCCAGTACTTC
CDR3 protein: CASSLLRPQETQYF

J gene: TRBJ2-1
clone size: many
D gene: TRBD2
V gene: TRBV7-3
CDR3 DNA: TGTGCCAGCAGCCACGGGACTAGCGGGTTCGGGGAGCAGTTCTTC
CDR3 protein: CASSHGTSGFGEQFF

J gene: TRBJ1-6
clone size: many
D gene: TRBD1
V gene: TRBV27
CDR3 DNA: TGTGCCAGCAGAGGGACAGGGAATTCACCCCTCCACTTT
CDR3 protein: CASRGTGNSPLHF

J gene: TRBJ1-6
clone size: many
D gene: TRBD1
V gene: TRBV6-5
CDR3 DNA: TGTGCCAGCAGGACAGGGGGACGGGATAATTCACCCCTCCACTTT
CDR3 protein: CASRTGGRDNSPLHF

J gene: TRBJ2-3
clone size: few
D gene: TRBD2
V gene: TRBV25-1
CDR3 DNA: TGTGCCAGCAGTGCGACTAGCGGGGGGTACACAGATACGCAGTATTTT
CDR3 protein: CASSATSGGYTDTQYF

J gene: TRBJ2-5
clone size: NA
D gene: NA
V gene: TRBV5-1
CDR3 DNA: TGCGCCAGCAGCTTGGCGCCGGGACCCCAAGAGACCCAGTACTTC
CDR3 protein: CASSLAPGPQETQYF

J gene: TRBJ2-3
clone size: few
D gene: NA
V gene: TRBV5-1
CDR3 DNA: TGCGCCAGCAGCTTGACGGGACAGGGGGCTAGCGGGAGGTATGATACGCAGTATTTT
CDR3 protein: CASSLTGQGASGRYDTQYF

J gene: TRBJ2-4
clone size: NA
D gene: TRBD1
V gene: TRBV20-1
CDR3 DNA: TGCAGTGCTAGGGGGACAGGGGGTGTAAACATTCAGTACTTC
CDR3 protein: CSARGTGGVNIQYF

J gene: TRBJ1-5
clone size: many
D gene: NA
V gene: TRBV5-5
CDR3 DNA: TGTGCCAGCAGCTTGAGTACCCACTCGAGCAATCAGCCCCAGCATTTT
CDR3 protein: CASSLSTHSSNQPQHF

J gene: TRBJ2-1
clone size: few
D gene: TRBD2
V gene: TRBV13
CDR3 DNA: TGTGCCAGCAGCTCCACCGGGACTAGCGGGGGGGCTAGCCGCTACAATGAGCAGTTCTTC
CDR3 protein: CASSSTGTSGGASRYNEQFF

J gene: TRBJ1-4
clone size: few
D gene: NA
V gene: TRBV29-1
CDR3 DNA: TGCAGCGTTGGAGGACTAAGTAATGAAAAACTGTTTTTT
CDR3 protein: CSVGGLSNEKLFF

J gene: TRBJ2-7
clone size: many
D gene: NA
V gene: TRBV5-1
CDR3 DNA: TGCGCCAGCAGCCCGGGGACCAAAGGGGGCGAGCAGTACTTC
CDR3 protein: CASSPGTKGGEQYF

J gene: TRBJ1-5
clone size: few
D gene: NA
V gene: TRBV3-1
CDR3 DNA: TGTGCCAGCAGCCTGGAAAGGAATCAGCCCCAGCATTTT
CDR3 protein: CASSLERNQPQHF

J gene: TRBJ2-5
clone size: few
D gene: TRBD2
V gene: TRBV6-6
CDR3 DNA: TGTGCCAGCAGGGATAGCGGGGGCCAAGAGACCCAGTACTTC
CDR3 protein: CASRDSGGQETQYF

J gene: TRBJ2-2
clone size: many
D gene: NA
V gene: TRBV27
CDR3 DNA: TGTGCCAGCAGTTTCCAAACTGGGGGCACCGGGGAGCTGTTTTTT
CDR3 protein: CASSFQTGGTGELFF

J gene: TRBJ1-1
clone size: many
D gene: NA
V gene: TRBV7-3
CDR3 DNA: TGTGCCAGCAGCTTAAAGGGCACTGAAGCTTTCTTT
CDR3 protein: CASSLKGTEAFF

J gene: TRBJ2-2
clone size: many
D gene: NA
V gene: TRBV5-6
CDR3 DNA: TGTGCCAGCAGGGGGGCTACCCACACCGGGGAGCTGTTTTTT
CDR3 protein: CASRGATHTGELFF

J gene: TRBJ2-2
clone size: few
D gene: NA
V gene: TRBV7-7
CDR3 DNA: TGTGCTAGCAGCTTAGAAGGGACTGGAGGTACCGGGGAGCTGTTTTTT
CDR3 protein: CASSLEGTGGTGELFF

J gene: TRBJ2-7
clone size: many
D gene: NA
V gene: TRBV4-1
CDR3 DNA: TGCGCCAGCAGCTCAGGGACCGCTGCCTACGAGCAGTACTTC
CDR3 protein: CASSSGTAAYEQYF

J gene: TRBJ1-1
clone size: many
D gene: NA
V gene: TRBV30
CDR3 DNA: TGTGCCTGGAGTGTGCAACTGACTGAAGCTTTCTTT
CDR3 protein: CAWSVQLTEAFF

J gene: TRBJ1-3
clone size: few
D gene: NA
V gene: TRBV6-5
CDR3 DNA: TGTGCCACCTCGTTTGAGGGGGGCTCTGGAAACACCATATATTTT
CDR3 protein: CATSFEGGSGNTIYF

J gene: TRBJ2-1
clone size: many
D gene: TRBD2
V gene: TRBV19
CDR3 DNA: TGTGCCAGTAGTCCCGGGACTAGCCCATACAATGAGCAGTTCTTC
CDR3 protein: CASSPGTSPYNEQFF

J gene: TRBJ2-1
clone size: few
D gene: NA
V gene: TRBV5-1
CDR3 DNA: TGCGCCAGCAGCTTGGACCGTTCTGGGGGTTACAATGAGCAGTTCTTC
CDR3 protein: CASSLDRSGGYNEQFF

J gene: TRBJ2-1
clone size: many
D gene: NA
V gene: TRBV6-5
CDR3 DNA: TGTGCCAGCAGTTACGAGGAGGGCTTCTACAATGAGCAGTTCTTC
CDR3 protein: CASSYEEGFYNEQFF